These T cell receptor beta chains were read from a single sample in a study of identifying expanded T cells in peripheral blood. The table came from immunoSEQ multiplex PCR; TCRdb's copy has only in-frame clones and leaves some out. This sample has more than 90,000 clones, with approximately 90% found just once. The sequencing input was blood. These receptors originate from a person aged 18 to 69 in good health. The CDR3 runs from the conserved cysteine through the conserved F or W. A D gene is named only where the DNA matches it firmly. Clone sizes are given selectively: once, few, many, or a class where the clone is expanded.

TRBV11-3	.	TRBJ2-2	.	CASSLDNVDGSSNTGELFF	TGTGCCAGCAGCTTAGATAATGTGGATGGCAGTTCGAACACCGGGGAGCTGTTTTTT
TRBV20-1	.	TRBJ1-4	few	CSVTADGKLFF	TGCAGTGTAACCGCGGACGGAAAACTGTTTTTT
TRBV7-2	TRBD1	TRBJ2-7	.	CASSLDRSEYEQYF	TGTGCCAGCAGCTTGGACAGGTCGGAGTACGAGCAGTACTTC
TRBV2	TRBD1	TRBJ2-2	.	CASRDGTGGTGELFF	TGTGCCAGCAGGGACGGGACAGGGGGCACCGGGGAGCTGTTTTTT
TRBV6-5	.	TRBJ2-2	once	CASSYAAANTGELFF	TGTGCCAGCAGTTATGCGGCAGCGAACACCGGGGAGCTGTTTTTT
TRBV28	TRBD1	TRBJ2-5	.	CASSLGIRQGYQETQYF	TGTGCCAGCAGTTTAGGGATCCGACAGGGCTACCAAGAGACCCAGTACTTC
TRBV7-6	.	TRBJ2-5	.	CASSRTGQETQYF	TGTGCCAGCAGCCGGACGGGCCAAGAGACCCAGTACTTC
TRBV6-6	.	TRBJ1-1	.	CASSYSRTTEAFF	TGTGCCAGCAGTTACTCCCGAACCACTGAAGCTTTCTTT
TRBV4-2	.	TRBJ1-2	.	CASSQDERGYTF	TGTGCCAGCAGCCAAGATGAACGGGGCTACACCTTC
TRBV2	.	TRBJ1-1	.	CASRKEQGFMNTEAFF	TGTGCCAGCAGGAAAGAACAGGGCTTTATGAACACTGAAGCTTTCTTT
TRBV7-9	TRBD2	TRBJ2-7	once	CASSPPGGGYEQYF	TGTGCCAGCAGTCCCCCCGGGGGGGGCTACGAGCAGTACTTC
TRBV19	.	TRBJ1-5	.	CASSPADYSNQPQHF	TGTGCCAGTAGTCCTGCCGATTATAGCAATCAGCCCCAGCATTTT
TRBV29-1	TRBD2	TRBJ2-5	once	CSGISAGGIQETQYF	TGCAGCGGCATTTCGGCGGGGGGCATCCAAGAGACCCAGTACTTC
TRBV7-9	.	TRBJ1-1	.	CAGSRTEAFF	TGTGCCGGCAGTAGGACTGAAGCTTTCTTT
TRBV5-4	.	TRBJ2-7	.	CASSSSLGGYEQYF	TGTGCCAGCAGCTCGTCACTGGGGGGCTACGAGCAGTACTTC